The clone carrying this T cell receptor beta chain occurred a few times. The CDR3 loop spans 16 amino acids. Germline assignment: CDR1 LGHNA and CDR2 YNFKEQ. V was clipped by 0 bases and J by 6 bases, with 15 bases between them. The sample originates from a study of blood T cells in healthy people across ages. A second PCR, run for roughly 7 to 11 cycles, used a sample-barcoded 5' primer plus a J-beta primer mix. Tagging of each cDNA molecule was performed by a template-switch adaptor with 12 random nucleotides. Each CDR3 protein gets one entry after TCRdb re-called the 5' RACE reads with MiXCR. The table has about 640,000 distinct CDR3 sequences, about 53% seen once; the top ten hold approximately 37%.

Material: blood. This sequence originates from a man between 60 and 75 years old in good health. This sequence joins TRBV4-2 and TRBJ2-1, with D maybe TRBD2 (5 bases). DNA for the CDR3: TGTGCCAGCAGCCAAGATGTGGCGGGTCGACGCAATGAGCAGTTCTTC. Its protein is CASSQDVAGRRNEQFF.